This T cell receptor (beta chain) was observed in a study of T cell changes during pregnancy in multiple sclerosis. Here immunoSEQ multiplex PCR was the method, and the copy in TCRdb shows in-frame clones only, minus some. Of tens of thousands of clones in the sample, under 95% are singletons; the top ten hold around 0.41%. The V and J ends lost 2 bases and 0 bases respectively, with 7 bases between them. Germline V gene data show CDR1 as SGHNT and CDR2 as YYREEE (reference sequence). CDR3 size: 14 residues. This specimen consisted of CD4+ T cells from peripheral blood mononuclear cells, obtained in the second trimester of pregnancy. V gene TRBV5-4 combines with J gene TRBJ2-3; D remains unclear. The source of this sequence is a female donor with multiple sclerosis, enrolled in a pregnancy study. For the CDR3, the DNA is TGTGCCAGCAGCTTTACAGCTAGCACAGATACGCAGTATTTT. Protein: CASSFTASTDTQYF.